This T cell receptor (beta chain) was captured by sequencing in a study of blood T cell repertoires in COVID-19. Study in general: Sites in the United States, Italy and Spain provided acute and convalescent COVID-19 samples.

Method: immunoSEQ multiplex PCR; TCRdb's copy keeps in-frame clones and lacks some. The sample lists over 100,000 clones; around four fifths were seen once. The clonotype originates from a man aged 60 to 69 with active or convalescent COVID-19. Sequencing input: peripheral blood.

Written as DNA, the CDR3 is TGTGCCAGCAGCCTCACAGGGGGCGCCGTAACAGATACGCAGTATTTT. Its translation is CASSLTGGAVTDTQYF. V and J are TRBV11-3 and TRBJ2-3; TRBD1 aligns across 9 bases. Germline CDR1 reads SGHNT; CDR2 reads YENEEA. V trimming: 5 bases; J trimming: 3 bases; junction bases outside the gene matches: 9. The CDR3 length is 16 residues.